Included here is one T cell receptor (beta chain) sequence, with context. The data derive from a study of Ad26.COV2.S vaccination and SARS-CoV-2 variants. Study in general: Doses of Ad26.COV2.S were injected into muscle once or twice, 56 days apart.

Clones were sequenced by immunoSEQ multiplex PCR, and TCRdb holds only the in-frame ones, with some missing. The profile shows around 300,000 clones, 90% of them singletons. Germline CDR1 and CDR2: GTSNPN and SVGIG (reference sequence). There are 16 residues in the CDR3. V shed 4 bases and J 7 bases; nucleotides not matched to a gene: 11. This sample's treatment: about 20 received Ad26.COV2.S at low or high dose, single or two shots; 5 received placebo; per-sample allocation not given. Each sample was drawn 63 days after the first injection (of vaccine or placebo). The rearrangement uses TRBV30 and TRBJ2-1; 12 nucleotides agree with TRBD2. This sample comprised peripheral blood, obtained in a trial of Ad26.COV2.S vaccine versus placebo. This clonotype was sampled from a person aged 18-60 years who received the Ad26.COV2.S COVID-19 vaccine or a placebo. The CDR3 DNA reads as TGTGCCTGGACTAGCCTAGCGGGAGGGTTTGGGAATGAGCAGTTCTTC. Its protein product is CAWTSLAGGFGNEQFF.